A single T cell receptor (beta chain) is shown here with its context. The CDR3 contains 15 residues. The junction had 10 bases not matched to a gene; V was cut back by 5 bases and J by 7 bases. Germline assignment: CDR1 DFQATT and CDR2 SNEGSKA (reference sequence). TCRdb independently ran MiXCR on the 5' RACE reads; one entry per CDR3 protein. The table shows over 150,000 distinct CDR3 sequences, with about 6.2% occurring only once. The data stem from a study of T cells after yellow fever vaccination. The input for sequencing was CD4+ T cells sorted from PBMCs, taken on the day of the first yellow fever vaccination. This chain uses TRBV20-1 with TRBJ2-2; TRBD2 matches at 10 bases. The receptor's source is a man in his late teens or twenties who received the YFV17D yellow fever vaccine. In DNA, the CDR3 is TGCAGTGCTTTGTCAAGCGGGGGGGCCGACGGGGAGCTGTTTTTT. Protein product: CSALSSGGADGELFF.